This TCR beta chain was recovered during a study of blood T cell repertoires in COVID-19. Study-wide context: Donors in the United States, Italy and Spain gave samples during acute or convalescent COVID-19. PBMCs, B-cell-depleted T cells, or T cells were the source of the cDNA or gDNA that made up the material.

The CDR3 has 14 amino acids. The junction had 6 bases not matched to a gene; V was cut back by 4 bases and J by 9 bases. From germline, CDR1 is SGHTA and CDR2 FQGTGA. As processed by the authors: Nucleated cell number was recorded as an estimate derived from reference gene primer amplification. Assay used: immunoSEQ multiplex PCR; TCRdb lists only in-frame clones, some missing. V and J calls and clone size follow that table, whereas D and trimming were derived from the DNA. This table holds 200,000 to 250,000 clones, around 87% found once. The specimen sequenced was peripheral blood. The clonotype originates from a woman in her twenties or thirties who had recovered from COVID-19. The chain couples TRBV7-3 to TRBJ1-6, with 7 bases aligning to TRBD1. The CDR3 DNA follows: TGTGCCAGCAGCTCACAGGGGAATGGTTCACCCCTCCACTTT. This sequence encodes CASSSQGNGSPLHF. Together with reference TRBV7-3 and TRBJ1-6, the CDR3 gives the full variable domain: GAGVSQTPSNKVTEKGKYVELRCDPISGHTALYWYRQSLGQGPEFLIYFQGTGAADDSGLPNDRFFAVRPEGSVSTLKIQRTERGDSAVYLCASSSQGNGSPLHFGNGTRLTVT.